This passage covers 21 T cell receptor beta chains from one sample sequenced in a study of T cell responses to AZD1222 COVID-19 vaccine (dated by TCRdb to 2020 to 2023). Reading the label with the study, this specimen's time point is: baseline before first vaccination. The library relied on the immunoSEQ multiplex PCR assay. The clones in this table, taken by TCRdb from immuneACCESS, are in-frame only. Not every clone is retained; where verified, under half of the shortfall comes from an unresolved V gene, and the cause of the rest is unknown. Counted in this sample were roughly 120,000 clones; 89% of them appeared once. The ten largest clones capture roughly 4.1% of the sample. The source material was peripheral blood, sampled on day 0 of AZD1222 vaccination. The receptors stem from an adult in good health.

As DNA, the CDR3 is TGTGCCAGCAGCTCTAAGACTAGCGGGGGGACAGATACGCAGTATTTT. It codes for CASSSKTSGGTDTQYF. The chain links TRBV7-8 to TRBJ2-3; 13 nucleotides align to TRBD2. CDR1 and CDR2 (germline): SGHVS, FQNEAQ. J gave up 3 bases and V 4 bases, and 4 bases lay outside the gene matches. This CDR3 has 16 amino acids.

The rearrangement links TRBV19 to TRBJ1-5, with 7 nucleotides matching TRBD1. V gave up 5 bases and J gave up 3 bases; unmatched junction bases: 4. CDR3 length equals 14 residues. CDR1 is LNHDA, CDR2 SQIVND, per germline (reference sequence). CDR3 in amino acids: CASSGQVFNQPQHF. CDR3 sequence (DNA): TGTGCCAGTAGTGGACAGGTTTTCAATCAGCCCCAGCATTTT.

J is TRBJ1-1 and V is TRBV2; D is unresolved. The V and J ends lost 5 bases and 4 bases respectively, with 14 bases between them. Germline CDR1 SNHLY, CDR2 FYNNEI. The CDR3 is 14 amino acids. The CDR3 here is CASSLSGRSTEAFF. CDR3 bases: TGTGCCAGCAGTCTATCCGGGAGGAGCACTGAAGCTTTCTTT. Variable domain in full (rest from reference TRBV2 and TRBJ1-1): EPEVTQTPSHQVTQMGQEVILRCVPISNHLYFYWYRQILGQKVEFLVSFYNNEISEKSEIFDDQFSVERPDGSNFTLKIRSTKLEDSAMYFCASSLSGRSTEAFFGQGTRLTVV.

The gene calls are TRBV15 and TRBJ2-5; no clear D. This CDR3 is 14 amino acids long. V was trimmed by 5 bases and J by 3 bases, leaving 13 bases between them. Germline V gives CDR1 LNHNV, CDR2 YYDKDF (reference sequence). In DNA form, the CDR3 reads TGTGCCACCAGCGGCGCGCCCGGAGAAGAGACCCAGTACTTC. Protein product: CATSGAPGEETQYF.

The gene calls are TRBV7-2 and TRBJ2-5; unclear D gene. V was shortened by 5 bases and J by 5 bases, with 12 bases between the two germline ends. The germline V gene encodes CDR1 SGHTA and CDR2 FQGNSA. The CDR3 loop spans 13 amino acids. The CDR3 protein is CASSPGWVETQYF. As DNA, the CDR3 is TGTGCCAGCAGCCCCGGCTGGGTTGAGACCCAGTACTTC. The whole variable domain, remainder taken from reference TRBV7-2 and TRBJ2-5, is GAGVSQSPSNKVTEKGKDVELRCDPISGHTALYWYRQSLGQGLEFLIYFQGNSAPDKSGLPSDRFSAERTGGSVSTLTIQRTQQEDSAVYLCASSPGWVETQYFGPGTRLLVL.

V and J are TRBV12-3 or TRBV12-4 and TRBJ2-2; D not resolved. The CDR3 length is 12 residues. Between the trimmed V and J ends, which lost 4 bases and 2 bases, there was a span of 2 bases. CDR3 in DNA: TGTGCCAGCAGTTATAACACCGGGGAGCTGTTTTTT. It yields the protein CASSYNTGELFF.

The chain uses TRBV7-2 and TRBJ2-3; unclear D gene. Trimming shortened V by 5 bases and J by 3 bases, and 6 bases separated the two germline ends. CDR3 length: 12 residues. In germline, CDR1 is SGHTA, CDR2 FQGNSA. The CDR3 nucleotides read TGTGCCAGCAGCCCGACGACAGATACGCAGTATTTT. This sequence encodes CASSPTTDTQYF.

In this sample, this clone turned up once. V and J are TRBV12-3 or TRBV12-4 and TRBJ1-6; D uncertain. This CDR3 has 13 amino acids. Trimming took off 2 bases at V and 7 bases at J, with 6 bases between the two ends. The CDR3 region has the DNA TGTGCCAGCAGTTTAAAGGAAAATTCACCCCTCCACTTT. Translation: CASSLKENSPLHF.

Regarding this clone: The same CDR3 can be traced to other DNA sequences in this sample. The J gene is TRBJ1-2, the V gene TRBV5-1; TRBD1 agrees at 9 bases. Trimming removed 4 bases from V and 7 bases from J; junction bases left unmatched: 8. Germline V gene data show CDR1 as SGHRS and CDR2 as YFSETQ. This CDR3 region has 14 residues. The chain's CDR3 is CASSLGQGHGGYTF. The CDR3 coding sequence is TGCGCCAGCAGCCTGGGACAGGGACACGGTGGCTACACCTTC.

CDR3 in amino acids: CASSRQGYEAFF. CDR3 bases: TGTGCCAGCAGCCGACAGGGTTATGAAGCTTTCTTT. The chain links TRBV14 to TRBJ1-1; 7 bases map to TRBD1. The CDR3 consists of 12 residues. Germline assignment: CDR1 SGHDN and CDR2 FVKESK. V shed 4 bases and J 7 bases; nucleotides not matched to a gene: 3. Filled out from reference TRBV14 and TRBJ1-1, the complete variable domain reads EAGVTQFPSHSVIEKGQTVTLRCDPISGHDNLYWYRRVMGKEIKFLLHFVKESKQDESGMPNNRFLAERTGGTYSTLKVQPAELEDSGVYFCASSRQGYEAFFGQGTRLTVV.

The J gene is TRBJ2-2, the V gene TRBV28; 7 positions agree with TRBD1. The CDR3 has 13 residues. The ends lost 7 bases at V and 7 bases at J; junction bases unmatched: 6. Germline CDR1 MDHEN, CDR2 SYDVKM. Written as DNA, the CDR3 is TGTGCCAGCACCACAGGGGCGGGCGGGGAGCTGTTTTTT. Protein product: CASTTGAGGELFF.

This chain uses TRBV10-3 with TRBJ1-5; no definite D call. This CDR3 has 15 amino acids. The V end lost 4 bases, the J end lost 1 base, and 11 bases lay between the germline ends. The germline CDR1 and CDR2 sequences are ENHRY and SYGVKD. The CDR3 loop is CAISAGLESNQPQHF. As DNA, the CDR3 is TGTGCCATCAGTGCCGGACTTGAGAGCAATCAGCCCCAGCATTTT.

The chain employs TRBV30 and TRBJ2-2; D is perhaps TRBD2 (5 bases). The CDR3 covers 13 residues. From germline, CDR1 is GTSNPN and CDR2 SVGIG (reference sequence). The V and J ends lost 8 bases and 6 bases respectively, with 16 bases between them. DNA for the CDR3: TGTGCCGGACTTTTTCCCGGGGCCGGGGAGCTGTTTTTT. This gives the protein CAGLFPGAGELFF.

The rearrangement joins TRBV7-9 to TRBJ2-2, with 10 nucleotides matching TRBD2. Per the germline V gene, CDR1 is SEHNR and CDR2 is FQNEAQ (reference sequence). There are 16 residues in the CDR3. J was trimmed by 0 bases and V by 4 bases; bases with no gene match: 2. The chain's CDR3 is CASSSTSGTNTGELFF. CDR3 sequence (DNA): TGTGCCAGCAGCTCCACTAGCGGGACGAACACCGGGGAGCTGTTTTTT. The variable domain in full, completed from reference TRBV7-9 and TRBJ2-2, reads DTGVSQNPRHKITKRGQNVTFRCDPISEHNRLYWYRQTLGQGPEFLTYFQNEAQLEKSRLLSDRFSAERPKGSFSTLEIQRTEQGDSAMYLCASSSTSGTNTGELFFGEGSRLTVL.

The gene calls are TRBV2 and TRBJ1-2, with 7 bases that match TRBD1. V shed 10 bases, J shed 4 bases, and the junction held 6 bases outside the gene matches. Looked up from germline, CDR1 is SNHLY and CDR2 is FYNNEI. The CDR3 loop spans 12 amino acids. CDR3 coding DNA: TGTGCCACAATGGACAGGCGCTATGGCTACACCTTC. Residues: CATMDRRYGYTF. Together with reference TRBV2 and TRBJ1-2, the CDR3 gives the full variable domain: EPEVTQTPSHQVTQMGQEVILRCVPISNHLYFYWYRQILGQKVEFLVSFYNNEISEKSEIFDDQFSVERPDGSNFTLKIRSTKLEDSAMYFCATMDRRYGYTFGSGTRLTVV.

V usage is TRBV5-6 and J usage is TRBJ2-7; D unclear. The CDR3 totals 17 residues. Germline assignment: CDR1 SGHDT and CDR2 YYEEEE. Trimming removed 3 bases from V and 2 bases from J, with 21 bases in between. CDR3 region: CASSSVPKFPLAYEQYF. CDR3 in DNA: TGTGCCAGCAGCTCCGTTCCTAAGTTTCCTTTGGCCTACGAGCAGTACTTC.

The chain is built from TRBV30 and TRBJ1-1, with D hard to call. V lost 4 bases to trimming and J lost 3 bases, with 12 bases between them. The germline gives CDR1 GTSNPN, CDR2 SVGIG (reference sequence). This CDR3 comprises 13 residues. Here the CDR3 reads CAWTPGVDTEAFF. DNA of the CDR3: TGTGCCTGGACTCCTGGGGTCGACACTGAAGCTTTCTTT.

This rearrangement joins TRBV12-3 or TRBV12-4 to TRBJ1-3; D is ambiguous. Trimming took 5 bases from V and 8 from J, leaving 10 bases between them. This CDR3 comprises 12 residues. Here the CDR3 DNA reads TGTGCCAGCAGTCGAGGCTACGACACCATATATTTT. Translated: CASSRGYDTIYF.

The J gene is TRBJ2-3, the V gene TRBV2; a possible D gene is TRBD2 (6 bases). The CDR3 is 13 residues long. Germline values: CDR1 SNHLY, CDR2 FYNNEI. V was clipped by 6 bases and J by 6 bases, with 13 bases between them. CDR3 bases: TGTGCCAGCAGCGGCGCGGGGCGGGATACGCAGTATTTT. Protein product: CASSGAGRDTQYF.

The gene calls are TRBV6-6 and TRBJ1-1; unclear D gene. Trimming took 7 bases from V and 5 from J, leaving 17 bases between them. This CDR3 contains 14 residues. In germline, CDR1 is MNHNY, CDR2 SVGAGI (reference sequence). The CDR3 protein is CASTTGRAETEAFF. Written as DNA, the CDR3 is TGTGCCAGCACGACTGGGAGGGCGGAGACTGAAGCTTTCTTT.

This sequence joins TRBV6-5 and TRBJ1-2; TRBD1 is a possible D gene (5 bases). CDR3 length: 13 residues. Germline lookup yields CDR1 MNHEY and CDR2 SVGAGI. The ends were cut back, 2 bases at V and 8 bases at J, with 12 bases in the middle. CDR3: CASSYRDGRGYTF. The CDR3 nucleotides are TGTGCCAGCAGTTACAGGGACGGAAGAGGCTACACCTTC.